This entry describes one TCR beta chain. Its recognized antigen is unknown. It has no much larger one-base neighbor in the sample; base qualities were not kept. The germline V end is reduced by 7 bases and the J end by 6 bases; junction bases left unmatched: 9. From the cysteine up to the phenylalanine, the CDR3 has a length of 15 residues. Kept here is only the CDR3 DNA, which spans 45 bases and is read in frame from base 1. From the germline V gene, CDR1 is LGHNT and CDR2 is FRNRAP. The immunoSEQ Assay was used to immunosequence TCRbeta CDR3 regions from genomic DNA. Prior to high-throughput sequencing, genomic DNA was amplified by bias-controlled multiplex PCR. The authors processed their data as follows. To quantify the absolute abundance of each unique TCRbeta CDR3 region, the sequences were collapsed and filtered. Clonality was defined as 1 minus Pielou's evenness and was calculated using productive rearrangements only. To compute tumor T-cell fraction, TCRbeta template counts were normalized to usable DNA, with usable DNA estimated from several housekeeping genes. Clones with significantly greater frequencies in on-treatment versus baseline samples were identified using a previously published method. TCRdb took over this immuneACCESS table, retaining in-frame rearrangements with V and J assigned. Such tables are incomplete; in checked studies, under half of the missing clones stem from an unresolved V gene, and the remainder is unexplained. The DNA was the basis for D and trimming; V, J and clone size are from that table. A total of around 3,500 clones appear in this sample, about 20% of them only once. The ten most abundant clones make up about 7.6% of the sample.

This specimen comes from a study of sequential checkpoint blockade in melanoma (dated by TCRdb to the late 2010s). At the level of the whole study: Patients were assigned by 1:1 randomization to either first-line nivolumab followed by ipilimumab (arm A) or ipilimumab followed by nivolumab (arm B). DNA from 90 to 100 pretreatment melanoma tumor samples was subjected to TCRbeta immunosequencing. Approximately 80% of the matched tumor biopsy pairs taken before and after treatment were from the same lesion. Maintenance nivolumab came after both trial sequences. Matched tumor biopsies were taken from about two dozen patients before treatment and at week 13, after single-agent nivolumab (arm A) or ipilimumab (arm B).

Overall study outcomes, separate from this receptor: Tumor T-cell fraction and clonality correlated with PD-L1 staining and CD8+ T-cell counts but not with mutational load. Small sample sizes and reduced statistical power limited the analyses of tumor T-cell fraction within each arm. The model for predicting response that combines TCR metrics with mutation burden needs to be validated in larger, independent patient cohorts. Clinical benefit was about 30 times more likely to be achieved by patients whose tumor T-cell fraction and clonality increased by week 13. Among patients in arm A, the nivolumab-first arm, pretreatment tumor TIL clonality was associated with response (P = .04).

Read against the paper, the sample's treatment or condition label means: randomized to nivolumab then ipilimumab (arm A) or the reverse (arm B). Prior DNA-damaging chemotherapy had not been received by any trial patient. Samples came from patients with melanoma in CheckMate 064, a randomized, open-label phase II trial of sequential checkpoint blockade. Tumor TCR sequencing used genomic DNA from formalin-fixed paraffin-embedded (FFPE) tissue samples. The sequence is built from TRBV12-5 and TRBJ1-6; 7 nucleotides in the junction match TRBD1. This sample comprised tumor tissue (inferred from file names), obtained from a patient given nivolumab and ipilimumab in sequence. The clonotype comes from a human donor with melanoma. The CDR3 reads as follows: CASALPGQLNSPLHF. The nucleotide sequence reads TGTGCTAGTGCCCTACCGGGACAGCTTAATTCACCCCTCCACTTT.